The clone carrying this T cell receptor beta chain was detected only a few times. As yet, its antigen is unknown. Unmatched junction bases numbered 8, after V lost 5 bases and J lost 5 bases. The CDR3 runs to 16 residues. Looked up from germline, CDR1 is SGHTA and CDR2 is FQGNSA. This specimen comes from a study of beta chain features in type 1 diabetes. Study-level results: Type 1 diabetes patients had fewer VDJ junction insertions and more deletions.

Expressed TCRB transcripts got sequenced, as all isolated RNA was reverse transcribed. Measured with immunoSEQ multiplex PCR; TCRdb has only the in-frame clones, and not every one. The sample includes hundreds of thousands of clones, less than 20% seen only once; the top ten take about 0.097%. This chain joins TRBV7-2 and TRBJ2-5; 13 bases fit TRBD2. The clonotype was recovered from a man between 18 and 35 years old in good health. The sample consisted of naive CD4+ T cells from blood. The CDR3 region is CASSRWTSGSRETQYF. The CDR3 nucleotides read TGTGCCAGCAGCCGATGGACTAGCGGGAGTAGGGAGACCCAGTACTTC. Filled out from reference TRBV7-2 and TRBJ2-5, the complete variable domain reads GAGVSQSPSNKVTEKGKDVELRCDPISGHTALYWYRQSLGQGLEFLIYFQGNSAPDKSGLPSDRFSAERTGGSVSTLTIQRTQQEDSAVYLCASSRWTSGSRETQYFGPGTRLLVL.